These 17 T cell receptor beta chains were sequenced from one sample in a study of T-cell reconstitution after alpha-beta-depleted transplantation in children. During its preparation, the TCRbeta library received unique molecular identifiers. MiXCR, applied by TCRdb to the PCR reads, yields one record per CDR3 protein. The sample includes 750,000 to 950,000 distinct CDR3 sequences, 16% of them seen just once. Source: PBMCs, mostly from graft donor cells, taken 360 days after TCRalphabeta/CD19-depleted stem cell transplant. Receptors originate from a male patient aged 10-17 years who had a stem cell transplant for acute lymphoblastic leukemia, so the T cells may come from the graft donor.

The chain links TRBV6-2 or TRBV6-3 to TRBJ2-1, with a possible D match to TRBD2 (6 bases). This CDR3 region has 16 residues. Between the trimmed V and J ends, which lost 6 bases and 4 bases, there was a span of 19 bases. Germline V gene data show CDR1 as MNHEY and CDR2 as SVGEGT. The CDR3 DNA is TGTGCCAGCAGGGGAGTTTGGGGCGGAGGGTACAATGAGCAGTTCTTC. This codes for CASRGVWGGGYNEQFF.

The sample holds a few counts of this clonotype. This rearrangement joins TRBV4-1 to TRBJ1-1; 7 bases fit TRBD1. CDR3 size: 16 residues. Germline loops: CDR1 MGHRA, CDR2 YSYEKL. J lost 0 bases, V lost 4 bases, and 8 bases had no gene match. CDR3 protein: CASSLLVTGMNTEAFF. The CDR3 DNA follows: TGCGCCAGCAGCCTCCTCGTGACAGGGATGAACACTGAAGCTTTCTTT.

J is TRBJ2-5 and V is TRBV18; 8 bases fit TRBD2. CDR1 is KGHSH and CDR2 is LQKENI in the germline V gene. V gave up 5 bases and J gave up 2 bases; unmatched junction bases: 7. The CDR3 spans 15 residues. The CDR3: CASSTLRGDQETQYF. CDR3 in DNA: TGTGCCAGCTCAACATTGCGGGGGGATCAAGAGACCCAGTACTTC. Based on the CDR3 plus reference TRBV18 and TRBJ2-5, the full variable domain is NAGVMQNPRHLVRRRGQEARLRCSPMKGHSHVYWYRQLPEEGLKFMVYLQKENIIDESGMPKERFSAEFPKEGPSILRIQQVVRGDSAAYFCASSTLRGDQETQYFGPGTRLLVL.

V gene TRBV12-3 or TRBV12-4 combines with J gene TRBJ2-2; D is possibly TRBD2 (5 bases). This CDR3 is built from 14 residues. The V end was cut by 0 bases, the J end by 4 bases, with 6 bases between. The CDR3, as DNA: TGTGCCAGCAGTTTAGCGCGGGCCACCGGGGAGCTGTTTTTT. It encodes CASSLARATGELFF.

This clonotype was counted only a few times. This CDR3 is CASSSTVIIYEQYF. The CDR3 bases are TGTGCCAGCAGTTCCACTGTCATTATCTACGAGCAGTACTTC. The chain uses TRBV6-5 and TRBJ2-7; D not resolved. The CDR3 length is 14 residues. From germline, CDR1 is MNHEY and CDR2 SVGAGI. V lost 4 bases, J lost 3 bases, and 13 bases lay in between.

This clonotype was recorded a few times. The J gene is TRBJ2-1, the V gene TRBV20-1, with 10 bases that match TRBD2. This CDR3 region has 16 residues. The germline V gene has CDR1 DFQATT and CDR2 SNEGSKA (reference sequence). Trimming removed 6 bases from V and 2 bases from J; junction bases left unmatched: 10. The CDR3: CSANRGLAITYNEQFF. The CDR3, as DNA: TGCAGTGCAAACCGGGGACTAGCGATCACCTACAATGAGCAGTTCTTC.

In this sample, this clonotype turned up a few times. This chain connects TRBV20-1 to TRBJ1-1; 8 bases map to TRBD1. The CDR3 loop spans 14 amino acids. Trimming took 3 bases from V and 4 from J; bases not matched to a gene: 7. Germline CDR1 DFQATT, CDR2 SNEGSKA (reference sequence). CDR3: CSARKQGGATEAFF. The CDR3 DNA sequence: TGCAGTGCTAGGAAACAGGGGGGGGCCACTGAAGCTTTCTTT.

The chain joins TRBV24-1 to TRBJ2-5; D may be TRBD1 (5 bases). Per germline, CDR1 KGHDR and CDR2 SFDVKD. V was cut by 0 bases and J by 4 bases, with 11 bases left in between. The length of the CDR3 is 15 residues. The CDR3 spells CATSDLRTSRETQYF. The CDR3 DNA is TGTGCCACCAGTGATTTGAGGACATCAAGAGAGACCCAGTACTTC.

In its sample, this clonotype was seen a few times. The chain couples TRBV7-9 to TRBJ1-2, with TRBD1 identical over 9 bases. The junction had 9 bases not matched to a gene; V was cut back by 5 bases and J by 5 bases. Germline V gene lookup returns CDR1 SEHNR and CDR2 FQNEAQ (reference sequence). This CDR3 contains 15 residues. The CDR3 spells CASSTGTGKRYGYTF. CDR3 DNA: TGTGCCAGCAGCACCGGGACAGGGAAGCGGTATGGCTACACCTTC.

V and J are TRBV29-1 and TRBJ2-3; weak D call: TRBD1 (7 bases). The CDR3 extends over 13 amino acids. The ends were cut back, 7 bases at V and 8 bases at J, with 19 bases in the middle. CDR1 is SQVTM, CDR2 ANQGSEA, per germline. CDR3 DNA: TGCAGCGCCACGTACAGGGGAGGTGGTACGCAGTATTTT. Protein product: CSATYRGGGTQYF.

The chain uses TRBV5-1 and TRBJ2-7; 9 bases fit TRBD2. Germline V lookup: CDR1 SGHRS, CDR2 YFSETQ. Trimming removed 2 bases from V and 4 bases from J; junction bases left unmatched: 7. This CDR3 is built from 15 residues. The CDR3 coding sequence is TGCGCCAGCAGCTTCTTAGCGGGAGAAGCTTACGAGCAGTACTTC. It yields the protein CASSFLAGEAYEQYF.

This clonotype was observed at least ten times. This rearrangement joins TRBV5-1 to TRBJ2-1, with 8 bases identical to TRBD2. There are 15 residues in the CDR3. V shed 7 bases and J 0 bases; nucleotides not matched to a gene: 6. Germline V gene sequence: CDR1 SGHRS, CDR2 YFSETQ. The CDR3: CASATGGSSYNEQFF. The CDR3 nucleotides read TGCGCCAGCGCGACGGGAGGGAGCTCCTACAATGAGCAGTTCTTC.

This clonotype was seen repeatedly, ten times or more. This chain joins TRBV29-1 and TRBJ2-3; 11 bases are shared with TRBD2. Germline V gene sequence: CDR1 SQVTM, CDR2 ANQGSEA. V was pared by 5 bases and J by 10 bases, with 8 bases of the junction left unmatched. The length of the CDR3 is 13 residues. DNA for the CDR3: TGCAGCGTTCCCGGGACTAGCGGTGGTCCGCAGTATTTT. This gives the protein CSVPGTSGGPQYF.

The chain links TRBV27 to TRBJ2-5, with 7 bases lining up with TRBD2. J gave up 6 bases and V 6 bases, and 16 bases lay outside the gene matches. This CDR3 contains 16 residues. From germline, CDR1 is MNHEY and CDR2 SMNVEV (reference sequence). CDR3 amino acids: CASSPTLRLAYKTQYF. In DNA form, the CDR3 reads TGTGCCAGCAGCCCGACCCTCAGACTAGCCTATAAGACCCAGTACTTC.

The chain is built from TRBV11-2 and TRBJ2-1, with 10 bases lining up with TRBD2. Germline V gene data show CDR1 as SGHAT and CDR2 as FQNNGV. Trimming removed 5 bases from V and 8 bases from J; junction bases left unmatched: 18. This CDR3 has 18 amino acids. The DNA of the CDR3 is TGTGCCAGCAGCCCAAGGGCAGCGGGGGGGCTAGCGGGCGATGAGCAGTTCTTC. This sequence encodes CASSPRAAGGLAGDEQFF. Drawing the rest from reference TRBV11-2 and TRBJ2-1, the complete variable domain is EAGVAQSPRYKIIEKRQSVAFWCNPISGHATLYWYQQILGQGPKLLIQFQNNGVVDDSQLPKDRFSAERLKGVDSTLKIQPAKLEDSAVYLCASSPRAAGGLAGDEQFFGPGTRLTVL.

As for this clonotype: The junction shows a germline mismatch at one end, possibly a read error. The rearrangement joins TRBV20-1 to TRBJ2-3; 7 bases are a match to TRBD1. CDR1 and CDR2 from the germline V gene are DFQATT and SNEGSKA (reference sequence). This CDR3 contains 9 residues. CDR3 residues: CSARGTEDF. Written as DNA, the CDR3 is TGCAGTGCTAGGGGGACAGAAGATTTT.

This clonotype has a handful of counts. The CDR3 reads CASSQVREKLFF. CDR3 nucleotides: TGCGCCAGCAGCCAAGTCAGGGAAAAACTGTTTTTT. The rearrangement links TRBV4-1 to TRBJ1-4; D is ambiguous. From germline, CDR1 is MGHRA and CDR2 YSYEKL. V lost 1 base to trimming and J lost 8 bases, with 5 bases between them. The CDR3 contains 12 residues.